One and the same sample provided the 19 T cell receptor beta chains below, sequenced in a study of cytotoxic CD8 clonotypes in ibrutinib-treated CLL. Sequenced by immunoSEQ multiplex PCR; TCRdb stores in-frame clones only, minus some. Of some 200,000 clones in the sample, approximately 72% were seen once. This specimen consisted of PBMCs, obtained after 24 months of ibrutinib treatment. The source is a human donor with chronic lymphocytic leukemia.

The rearrangement links TRBV9 to TRBJ2-7; the match to TRBD2 covers 7 bases. CDR3 size: 13 residues. After removal of 7 bases from V and 3 bases from J, the junction contained 7 bases not matched to a gene. Germline V gene sequence: CDR1 SGDLS, CDR2 YYNGEE. The CDR3 nucleotides read TGTGCCAGCTCTACCGGGACTAACTACGAGCAGTACTTC. This sequence encodes CASSTGTNYEQYF.

This clone was seen a single time. The V gene is TRBV27, the J gene TRBJ1-5; tentatively, D is TRBD1 (5 bases). This CDR3 has 15 amino acids. The V gene's germline CDR1 is MNHEY and CDR2 SMNVEV (reference sequence). Trimming took off 3 bases at V and 6 bases at J, with 15 bases between the two ends. The DNA for the CDR3 is TGTGCCAGCAGTTTCTCGGGGGAGAGAGGTCAGCCCCAGCATTTT. Translating gives CASSFSGERGQPQHF.

There are a few counts of this clone. This sequence joins TRBV19 and TRBJ2-5, with D unresolved. CDR1 and CDR2 (germline): LNHDA, SQIVND (reference sequence). V shed 7 bases and J shed 5 bases, with 23 bases lying between them. The CDR3 length is 16 residues. In nucleotides, the CDR3 is TGTGCCAGTAACCAAGAGTATTTGGCAGGTAGCGAGACCCAGTACTTC. Protein sequence: CASNQEYLAGSETQYF.

The chain combines TRBV7-8 with TRBJ2-1, with D perhaps TRBD2 (5 bases). The CDR3 sequence is 15 residues long. Germline values: CDR1 SGHVS, CDR2 FQNEAQ. The germline V and J ends were trimmed by 4 bases and 0 bases, with 10 bases remaining between them. CDR3 DNA: TGTGCCAGCAGCTCTACGGGAATCTCCTACAATGAGCAGTTCTTC. This encodes CASSSTGISYNEQFF.

The chain joins TRBV2 to TRBJ1-1; D possibly corresponds to TRBD1 (6 bases). The germline V and J ends were trimmed by 5 bases and 11 bases, with 12 bases remaining between them. This CDR3 has 11 amino acids. The germline V gene encodes CDR1 SNHLY and CDR2 FYNNEI. The CDR3 loop is CASSLTGRAFF. DNA for the CDR3: TGTGCCAGCAGTTTAACAGGGAGGGCTTTCTTT.

V gene TRBV2 combines with J gene TRBJ1-3; D may be TRBD1 (5 bases). This CDR3 comprises 13 residues. The germline CDR1 and CDR2 sequences are SNHLY and FYNNEI. The germline V and J ends were trimmed by 6 bases and 2 bases, with 8 bases remaining between them. The CDR3 here is CASSRETGNTIYF. CDR3 nucleotide sequence: TGTGCCAGCAGCAGGGAGACTGGAAACACCATATATTTT. The full variable domain, in which reference TRBV2 and TRBJ1-3 provide the parts outside the CDR3, is EPEVTQTPSHQVTQMGQEVILRCVPISNHLYFYWYRQILGQKVEFLVSFYNNEISEKSEIFDDQFSVERPDGSNFTLKIRSTKLEDSAMYFCASSRETGNTIYFGEGSWLTVV.

V is TRBV5-4 and J is TRBJ2-3; D is uncertain. CDR1 is SGHNT and CDR2 is YYREEE in the germline V gene (reference sequence). CDR3 length: 16 amino acids. The V and J ends lost 0 bases and 0 bases respectively, with 11 bases between them. CDR3 in DNA: TGTGCCAGCAGCTTGGACGGAATTACTAGCACAGATACGCAGTATTTT. Translating gives CASSLDGITSTDTQYF.

The chain combines TRBV7-2 with TRBJ1-2, with 10 nucleotides matching TRBD1. Germline CDR1 reads SGHTA; CDR2 reads FQGNSA. The V segment lost 2 bases and the J segment 4 bases; nucleotides outside the gene matches: 1. The CDR3 is 14 amino acids. The CDR3 nucleotides are TGTGCCAGCAGCTTATGGACAGGGGGCTATGGCTACACCTTC. This translates into CASSLWTGGYGYTF.

V and J are TRBV4-3 and TRBJ2-5; TRBD2 aligns across 9 bases. The germline gives CDR1 LGHNA, CDR2 YSLEER. After removal of 0 bases from V and 6 bases from J, the junction contained 11 bases not matched to a gene. The CDR3 sequence is 17 residues long. The DNA for the CDR3 is TGCGCCAGCAGCCAAGATCGCGCGGGAGGGCACCCAAAGACCCAGTACTTC. Its protein product is CASSQDRAGGHPKTQYF.

V is TRBV7-2 and J is TRBJ2-7; D may be TRBD2 (6 bases). This CDR3 region has 15 residues. Germline CDR1 and CDR2: SGHTA and FQGNSA. V lost 0 bases, J lost 4 bases, and 13 bases lay in between. The CDR3 region is CASSLAITSRYEQYF. The CDR3 DNA reads TGTGCCAGCAGCTTAGCAATTACTAGCCGGTACGAGCAGTACTTC.

The chain joins TRBV4-2 to TRBJ2-1; 9 nucleotides agree with TRBD2. From germline, CDR1 is LGHNA and CDR2 YNFKEQ. V shed 5 bases and J 7 bases; nucleotides not matched to a gene: 18. The CDR3 is 18 amino acids. CDR3: CASSLGPSGTHGSNEQFF. The CDR3 DNA reads TGTGCCAGCAGCTTAGGGCCTAGCGGGACCCATGGGAGTAATGAGCAGTTCTTC.

This chain connects TRBV19 to TRBJ1-4; D unresolved. The germline V and J ends were trimmed by 5 bases and 8 bases, with 12 bases remaining between them. Germline CDR1 reads LNHDA; CDR2 reads SQIVND (reference sequence). CDR3 length equals 13 residues. The CDR3, as DNA: TGTGCCAGTAGTGGCCTCTCGGGAGAAAAACTGTTTTTT. Its translation is CASSGLSGEKLFF.

This clone appeared a few times. The V and J genes are TRBV30 and TRBJ2-7; tentatively, D is TRBD2 (6 bases). The V end lost 4 bases, the J end lost 4 bases, and 14 bases lay between the germline ends. Germline values: CDR1 GTSNPN, CDR2 SVGIG (reference sequence). The CDR3 has 13 amino acids. CDR3 protein: CAWTNLGGYEQYF. The CDR3 bases are TGTGCCTGGACGAATTTGGGAGGTTACGAGCAGTACTTC.

The chain is built from TRBV7-8 and TRBJ2-2, with D uncertain. Trimming removed 0 bases at V and 7 bases at J, with 6 bases between. The germline V gene has CDR1 SGHVS and CDR2 FQNEAQ. This CDR3 has 13 amino acids. In nucleotides, the CDR3 is TGTGCCAGCAGCTTAGCGCGGAACGGGGAGCTGTTTTTT. Translated: CASSLARNGELFF.

The chain is built from TRBV14 and TRBJ2-1; no reliable D call. Trimming cost V 1 base and J 1 base, with 8 bases left between them. CDR1 is SGHDN, CDR2 FVKESK, per germline. This CDR3 has 15 amino acids. CDR3 nucleotide sequence: TGTGCCAGCAGCCAAGTGACTTCTTCCTACAATGAGCAGTTCTTC. Amino acids: CASSQVTSSYNEQFF. The full variable domain, completed using reference TRBV14 and TRBJ2-1, is EAGVTQFPSHSVIEKGQTVTLRCDPISGHDNLYWYRRVMGKEIKFLLHFVKESKQDESGMPNNRFLAERTGGTYSTLKVQPAELEDSGVYFCASSQVTSSYNEQFFGPGTRLTVL.

V is TRBV18 and J is TRBJ1-1; 9 bases agree with TRBD1. Germline V gives CDR1 KGHSH, CDR2 LQKENI. The CDR3 consists of 12 residues. The J segment lost 8 bases and the V segment lost 4 bases, leaving 2 bases of the junction unmatched. CDR3 region: CASSLGQGEAFF. For the CDR3, the DNA is TGTGCCAGCTCACTTGGACAGGGGGAAGCTTTCTTT.

V usage is TRBV9 and J usage is TRBJ2-7; tentatively, D is TRBD1 or TRBD2 (5 bases each). CDR1 and CDR2 from the germline V gene are SGDLS and YYNGEE. This CDR3 contains 15 residues. The ends were cut back, 7 bases at V and 0 bases at J, with 17 bases in the middle. The CDR3 here is CASGAGTLSSYEQYF. CDR3 nucleotides: TGTGCCAGCGGCGCAGGGACCCTTTCCTCCTACGAGCAGTACTTC.

This clone was seen a handful of times. V usage is TRBV4-2 and J usage is TRBJ2-7; TRBD1 aligns across 9 bases. This CDR3 has 14 amino acids. After removal of 1 base from V and 4 bases from J, the junction contained 2 bases not matched to a gene. CDR1 and CDR2 (germline): LGHNA, YNFKEQ. CDR3 in amino acids: CASSQGGQGYEQYF. As DNA, the CDR3 is TGTGCCAGCAGCCAAGGCGGACAGGGGTACGAGCAGTACTTC.

This rearrangement joins TRBV15 to TRBJ1-2; D is perhaps TRBD1 (5 bases). Germline lookup yields CDR1 LNHNV and CDR2 YYDKDF (reference sequence). V lost 0 bases to trimming and J lost 6 bases, with 11 bases between them. The CDR3 consists of 14 residues. The CDR3 DNA reads as TGTGCCACCAGCAGAGATCAGGGATATCATGGCTACACCTTC. Translating gives CATSRDQGYHGYTF. Together with reference TRBV15 and TRBJ1-2, the CDR3 gives the full variable domain: DAMVIQNPRYQVTQFGKPVTLSCSQTLNHNVMYWYQQKSSQAPKLLFHYYDKDFNNEADTPDNFQSRRPNTSFCFLDIRSPGLGDTAMYLCATSRDQGYHGYTFGSGTRLTVV.